Following are 7 T cell receptor beta chains from one sample sequenced in a study of PD-1 blockade in classical Hodgkin lymphoma. Each patient relapsed following autologous stem cell transplantation, and prior brentuximab vedotin exposure differed. The CD4+ T cells used were purified from thawed PBMCs through magnetic negative selection. The repertoire was sequenced with immunoSEQ multiplex PCR; TCRdb's copy has only in-frame clones and lacks some. The repertoire holds nearly 25,000 clones, over 80% seen once, with about 1.7% in the top ten. The sample in question was CD4+ T cells from blood, obtained at baseline. The source of these receptors is a human donor with classical Hodgkin lymphoma.

The chain employs TRBV14 and TRBJ1-1, with D uncertain. Germline CDR1 SGHDN, CDR2 FVKESK. Trimming shortened V by 4 bases and J by 6 bases, and 9 bases separated the two germline ends. The CDR3 covers 12 residues. CDR3: CASSPRASEAFF. The DNA for the CDR3 is TGTGCCAGCAGCCCCCGGGCCTCTGAAGCTTTCTTT.

This clone was counted a single time. The genes are TRBV7-3 and TRBJ1-2; no firm D call. Germline loops: CDR1 SGHTA, CDR2 FQGTGA. The V end was cut by 5 bases, the J end by 8 bases, with 18 bases between. The CDR3 runs to 14 residues. CDR3 amino acids: CASSTLSGVEGYTF. CDR3 bases: TGTGCCAGCAGCACCCTGAGTGGGGTCGAGGGCTACACCTTC.

The V gene is TRBV19, the J gene TRBJ1-3; tentatively, D is TRBD1 (6 bases). This CDR3 contains 16 residues. CDR1 and CDR2 from the germline V gene are LNHDA and SQIVND (reference sequence). The V end was cut by 1 base, the J end by 5 bases, with 15 bases between. The CDR3 DNA is TGTGCCAGTAGTATAGTCAGGACAGCTGATCGAAACACCATATATTTT. Its protein product is CASSIVRTADRNTIYF. Looking up the rest from reference TRBV19 and TRBJ1-3 gives the full variable domain: DGGITQSPKYLFRKEGQNVTLSCEQNLNHDAMYWYRQDPGQGLRLIYYSQIVNDFQKGDIAEGYSVSREKKESFPLTVTSAQKNPTAFYLCASSIVRTADRNTIYFGEGSWLTVV.

The rearrangement joins TRBV7-6 to TRBJ2-5; D may be TRBD2 (6 bases). Germline assignment: CDR1 SGHVS and CDR2 FNYEAQ. Trimming stripped 4 bases from V and 7 bases from J, with 22 bases between. The CDR3 is 16 amino acids. CDR3 residues: CASSSHPQAEGGTQYF. The CDR3 nucleotides are TGTGCCAGCAGCTCACACCCCCAGGCCGAGGGAGGGACCCAGTACTTC.

The V and J genes are TRBV6-5 and TRBJ1-2; D ambiguous. Germline V CDR1 and CDR2: MNHEY, SVGAGI. This CDR3 has 15 residues. V shed 0 bases and J shed 1 base, with 9 bases lying between them. CDR3 DNA: TGTGCCAGCAGTTACTCGGCCACTGGTAACTATGGCTACACCTTC. Amino acids: CASSYSATGNYGYTF.

The chain joins TRBV11-3 to TRBJ1-6, with 8 bases matching TRBD1. V dropped 1 base and J dropped 6; count of bases not matched to a gene: 2. There are 15 residues in the CDR3. The germline V gene has CDR1 SGHNT and CDR2 YENEEA. Written as DNA, the CDR3 is TGTGCCAGCAGCTTAGGACAGGGGCGTAATTCACCCCTCCACTTT. Translation: CASSLGQGRNSPLHF.

The rearrangement joins TRBV7-3 to TRBJ2-2; TRBD1 might be the D (5 bases). V lost 6 bases and J 7 bases, leaving 15 bases between the germline ends. The CDR3 loop spans 14 amino acids. Germline lookup yields CDR1 SGHTA and CDR2 FQGTGA. The CDR3 loop is CASRLTWGDGELFF. The CDR3 region has the DNA TGTGCCAGCAGGCTTACTTGGGGCGACGGGGAGCTGTTTTTT.